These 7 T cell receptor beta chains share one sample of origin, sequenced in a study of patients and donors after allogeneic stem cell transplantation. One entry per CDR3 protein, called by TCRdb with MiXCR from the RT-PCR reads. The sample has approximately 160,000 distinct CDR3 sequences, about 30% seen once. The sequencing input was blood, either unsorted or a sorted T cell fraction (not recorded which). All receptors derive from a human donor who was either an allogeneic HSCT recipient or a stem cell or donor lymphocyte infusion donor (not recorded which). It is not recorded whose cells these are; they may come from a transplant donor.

CDR3: CASGRVSEQYF. DNA for the CDR3: TGTGCCAGCGGGAGGGTGAGCGAGCAGTACTTC. The chain recombines TRBV12-3 or TRBV12-4 with TRBJ2-7; 7 nucleotides line up with TRBD2. V was pared by 8 bases and J by 6 bases, with 4 bases of the junction left unmatched. The CDR3 has 11 residues.

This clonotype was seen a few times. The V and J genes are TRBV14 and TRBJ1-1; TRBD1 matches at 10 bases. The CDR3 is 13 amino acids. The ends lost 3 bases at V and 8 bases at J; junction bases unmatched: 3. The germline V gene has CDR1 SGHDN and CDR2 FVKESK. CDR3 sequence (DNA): TGTGCCAGCAGCCATGACAGGGGGCTCGAAGCTTTCTTT. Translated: CASSHDRGLEAFF.

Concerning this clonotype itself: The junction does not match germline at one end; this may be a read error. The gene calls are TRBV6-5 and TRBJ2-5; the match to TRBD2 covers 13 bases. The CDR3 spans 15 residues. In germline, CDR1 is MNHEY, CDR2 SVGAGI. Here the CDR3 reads CASSYSTSGRARWHF. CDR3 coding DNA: TGTGCCAGCAGTTACTCTACTAGCGGGAGGGCGCGCTGGCACTTC.

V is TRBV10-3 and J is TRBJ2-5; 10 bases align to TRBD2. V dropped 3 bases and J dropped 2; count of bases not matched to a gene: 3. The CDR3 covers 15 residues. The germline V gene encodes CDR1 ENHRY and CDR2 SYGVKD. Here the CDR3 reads CAISDLAGVQETQYF. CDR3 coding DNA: TGTGCCATCAGTGATCTAGCGGGGGTTCAAGAGACCCAGTACTTC.

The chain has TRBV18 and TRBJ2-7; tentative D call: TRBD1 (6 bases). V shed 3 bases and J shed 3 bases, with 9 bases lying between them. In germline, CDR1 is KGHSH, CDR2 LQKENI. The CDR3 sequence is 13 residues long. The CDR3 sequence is CASSPGHLYEQYF. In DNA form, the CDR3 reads TGTGCCAGCTCACCGGGACACCTCTACGAGCAGTACTTC.

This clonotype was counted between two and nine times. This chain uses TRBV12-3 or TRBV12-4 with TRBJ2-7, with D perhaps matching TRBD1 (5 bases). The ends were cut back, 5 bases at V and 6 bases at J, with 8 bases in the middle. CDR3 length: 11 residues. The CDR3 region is CASSQGFEQYF. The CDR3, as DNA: TGTGCCAGCAGTCAGGGATTCGAGCAGTACTTC.

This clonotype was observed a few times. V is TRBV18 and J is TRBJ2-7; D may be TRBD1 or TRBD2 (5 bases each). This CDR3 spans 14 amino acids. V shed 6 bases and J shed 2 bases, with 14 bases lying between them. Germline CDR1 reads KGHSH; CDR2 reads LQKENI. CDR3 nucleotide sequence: TGTGCCAGCTCTAATTCCGGGACCACCTACGAGCAGTACTTC. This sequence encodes CASSNSGTTYEQYF.